The 21 T cell receptor beta chains in this list originate from one sample, sequenced in a study of chemoradiotherapy in HPV16-positive cancers (dated by TCRdb to about 2022). Libraries were constructed by the immunoSEQ multiplex PCR assay. TCRdb mirrors the immuneACCESS table, restricted to in-frame sequences. Some clones are absent from its copies; in checked studies, under half trace to an unresolved V gene, and the reason for the others is unknown. The sample profile shows some 28,000 clones; about 80% of them were found once. The ten largest clones add up to roughly 6% of the sample. Sequences were derived from blood, sampled from a patient who underwent chemoradiotherapy. Receptor source: a human donor with HPV-associated anogenital cancer.

The genes are TRBV5-1 and TRBJ1-2; D is undetermined. With 1 base removed from V and 4 bases from J, the gap between germline ends came to 11 bases. CDR1 and CDR2 (germline): SGHRS, YFSETQ. This CDR3 contains 14 residues. The CDR3, as DNA: TGCGCCAGCAGCTTGTTCCCCCAGAGCTATGGCTACACCTTC. Its protein product is CASSLFPQSYGYTF.

V and J are TRBV5-1 and TRBJ2-2; D is uncertain. The germline V gene encodes CDR1 SGHRS and CDR2 YFSETQ. With 7 bases removed from V and 6 bases from J, the gap between germline ends came to 10 bases. There are 12 residues in the CDR3. CDR3 nucleotide sequence: TGCGCCAGCGAAAGGGATGCCGGGGAGCTGTTTTTT. This translates into CASERDAGELFF.

J is TRBJ2-1 and V is TRBV7-9; 14 nucleotides line up with TRBD2. This CDR3 is built from 15 residues. Trimming took 11 bases from V and 5 from J; bases not matched to a gene: 8. Germline assignment: CDR1 SEHNR and CDR2 FQNEAQ (reference sequence). The CDR3 region has the DNA TGTGCCGGGGGACTAGCGGGGGCCAACAACAATGAGCAGTTCTTC. Translated: CAGGLAGANNNEQFF.

This clone came up once. The chain couples TRBV12-5 to TRBJ1-6; 8 nucleotides agree with TRBD1. V dropped 0 bases and J dropped 4; count of bases not matched to a gene: 11. CDR1 LGHNT and CDR2 FRNRAP come from the germline V gene. CDR3 length: 19 residues. The CDR3 nucleotides read TGTGCTAGTGGTTTGGTACTCGCCGGACAGGGCCCTTATAATTCACCCCTCCACTTT. Residues: CASGLVLAGQGPYNSPLHF.

A single count supports this clone. V is TRBV15 and J is TRBJ1-5; 7 nucleotides agree with TRBD1. Per germline, CDR1 LNHNV and CDR2 YYDKDF (reference sequence). Trimming removed 5 bases from V and 5 bases from J; junction bases left unmatched: 3. The CDR3 consists of 13 residues. This CDR3 is CATSRGQYQPQHF. CDR3 DNA sequence: TGTGCCACCAGCCGGGGACAGTATCAGCCCCAGCATTTT.

The chain couples TRBV19 to TRBJ1-1; possibly TRBD1 for D (6 bases). Trimming shortened V by 5 bases and J by 3 bases, and 10 bases separated the two germline ends. There are 13 residues in the CDR3. The V gene's germline CDR1 is LNHDA and CDR2 SQIVND (reference sequence). The CDR3: CASSPQGDTEAFF. The CDR3 nucleotides are TGTGCCAGTAGTCCACAGGGTGACACTGAAGCTTTCTTT.

The chain combines TRBV7-6 with TRBJ1-1; D possibly corresponds to TRBD1 (6 bases). CDR1 and CDR2 from the germline V gene are SGHVS and FNYEAQ. The CDR3 sequence is 14 residues long. Between the trimmed V and J ends, which lost 4 bases and 1 base, there was a span of 10 bases. The chain's CDR3 is CASSSGGGNTEAFF. Written as DNA, the CDR3 is TGTGCCAGCAGCTCTGGAGGGGGGAACACTGAAGCTTTCTTT.

V is TRBV10-1 and J is TRBJ2-7; TRBD1 aligns across 7 bases. CDR3 length: 16 amino acids. The V segment lost 5 bases and the J segment 2 bases; nucleotides outside the gene matches: 12. Germline CDR1 WNHNN, CDR2 SYGVQD (reference sequence). The CDR3 sequence is CASSTERQGVTYEQYF. The CDR3 DNA follows: TGCGCCAGCAGTACCGAAAGACAGGGAGTCACCTACGAGCAGTACTTC.

The count of this clone is one. The chain couples TRBV5-1 to TRBJ2-3, with a possible D match to TRBD1 (6 bases). V lost 4 bases and J lost 3, with 9 bases in between. Germline CDR1 and CDR2: SGHRS and YFSETQ. The length of the CDR3 is 13 residues. This CDR3 is CASSVTGTDTQYF. In DNA, the CDR3 is TGCGCCAGCAGCGTAACAGGGACAGATACGCAGTATTTT.

This chain joins TRBV5-1 and TRBJ1-1; no firm D call. Germline V gives CDR1 SGHRS, CDR2 YFSETQ. The CDR3 contains 12 residues. The ends were cut back, 3 bases at V and 4 bases at J, with 7 bases in the middle. In DNA form, the CDR3 reads TGCGCCAGCAGCTGGAGTGGCACTGAAGCTTTCTTT. Residues: CASSWSGTEAFF.

The chain employs TRBV9 and TRBJ2-1, with 8 positions matching TRBD2. CDR3 size: 17 residues. Germline trimming cut 2 bases from V and 1 base from J; bases unmatched to any gene: 8. Germline V lookup: CDR1 SGDLS, CDR2 YYNGEE. CDR3: CASSVGPGGLSYNEQFF. The CDR3 DNA reads as TGTGCCAGCAGCGTGGGGCCGGGGGGGCTATCCTACAATGAGCAGTTCTTC.

The gene calls are TRBV19 and TRBJ1-2; no clear D. The V end lost 1 base, the J end lost 4 bases, and 19 bases lay between the germline ends. This CDR3 contains 17 residues. Germline V lookup: CDR1 LNHDA, CDR2 SQIVND (reference sequence). The CDR3 spells CASSIGHILGFFYGYTF. The CDR3 nucleotides are TGTGCCAGTAGTATAGGACACATCCTGGGGTTCTTCTATGGCTACACCTTC.

The rearrangement links TRBV2 to TRBJ2-5; TRBD2 matches at 8 bases. Germline lookup yields CDR1 SNHLY and CDR2 FYNNEI. CDR3 size: 12 residues. The V and J ends lost 6 bases and 5 bases, in that order; junction bases with no gene match: 2. As DNA, the CDR3 is TGTGCCAGCAGCGGGGGGGCGGAGACCCAGTACTTC. Protein product: CASSGGAETQYF.

The chain carries TRBV5-1 and TRBJ2-1, with a possible D match to TRBD2 (7 bases). CDR1 and CDR2 (germline): SGHRS, YFSETQ. This CDR3 contains 15 residues. V gave up 4 bases and J gave up 5 bases, with 16 bases separating them. The CDR3 bases are TGCGCCAGCAGCCTGCTAGGGGGGGGGAACAATGAGCAGTTCTTC. It is translated as CASSLLGGGNNEQFF. Complete variable domain (other parts from reference TRBV5-1 and TRBJ2-1): KAGVTQTPRYLIKTRGQQVTLSCSPISGHRSVSWYQQTPGQGLQFLFEYFSETQRNKGNFPGRFSGRQFSNSRSEMNVSTLELGDSALYLCASSLLGGGNNEQFFGPGTRLTVL.

This clone was observed a handful of times. J is TRBJ1-1 and V is TRBV30; possible D gene TRBD1, 5 bases. Germline values: CDR1 GTSNPN, CDR2 SVGIG (reference sequence). The ends were cut back, 2 bases at V and 4 bases at J, with 14 bases in the middle. The CDR3 is 14 amino acids. CDR3 sequence reads: CAWSRGRVATEAFF. CDR3 DNA sequence: TGTGCCTGGAGTAGGGGCAGGGTGGCCACTGAAGCTTTCTTT.

The chain joins TRBV30 to TRBJ1-4; maybe TRBD1 (5 bases). CDR1 GTSNPN and CDR2 SVGIG come from the germline V gene (reference sequence). The CDR3 contains 13 residues. Trimming removed 5 bases at V and 7 bases at J, with 14 bases between. CDR3 loop: CAWAGRGVEKLFF. CDR3 nucleotides: TGTGCCTGGGCCGGGAGGGGCGTTGAAAAACTGTTTTTT.

This clone was detected once. The rearrangement uses TRBV6-5 and TRBJ2-4; TRBD2 aligns across 8 bases. Germline CDR1 MNHEY, CDR2 SVGAGI. The CDR3 covers 14 residues. The junction had 8 bases not matched to a gene; V was cut back by 5 bases and J by 8 bases. CDR3 nucleotide sequence: TGTGCCAGCAGTGACGGGTGGCGGGGGGACATTCAGTACTTC. Translated: CASSDGWRGDIQYF.

V gene TRBV7-2 combines with J gene TRBJ1-3; maybe TRBD1 (5 bases). V shed 8 bases and J shed 3 bases, with 14 bases lying between them. The CDR3 spans 14 residues. Looked up from germline, CDR1 is SGHTA and CDR2 is FQGNSA. CDR3 protein: CASGRGEYGNTIYF. The CDR3 DNA follows: TGTGCCAGCGGCCGGGGGGAGTATGGAAACACCATATATTTT.

The chain uses TRBV5-1 and TRBJ1-2; the D gene is possibly TRBD1 (5 bases). The V end lost 5 bases, the J end lost 6 bases, and 14 bases lay between the germline ends. The germline V gene encodes CDR1 SGHRS and CDR2 YFSETQ. CDR3 size: 13 residues. The CDR3 nucleotides are TGCGCCAGCAGAAAGGACACTAAGAATGGCTACACCTTC. Encoded protein: CASRKDTKNGYTF.

This chain links TRBV5-1 with TRBJ2-2; 9 nucleotides align to TRBD2. Germline CDR1 and CDR2: SGHRS and YFSETQ. J lost 2 bases, V lost 4 bases, and 12 bases had no gene match. This CDR3 region has 18 residues. The CDR3 spells CASSEARGGVLNTGELFF. Here the CDR3 DNA reads TGCGCCAGCAGCGAAGCGCGGGGGGGGGTTCTCAACACCGGGGAGCTGTTTTTT. Complete variable domain (other parts from reference TRBV5-1 and TRBJ2-2): KAGVTQTPRYLIKTRGQQVTLSCSPISGHRSVSWYQQTPGQGLQFLFEYFSETQRNKGNFPGRFSGRQFSNSRSEMNVSTLELGDSALYLCASSEARGGVLNTGELFFGEGSRLTVL.

V and J are TRBV10-2 and TRBJ1-2, with D tentatively TRBD1 (6 bases). This CDR3 spans 13 amino acids. Germline CDR1 WSHSY, CDR2 SAAADI. The V and J ends lost 6 bases and 8 bases respectively, with 16 bases between them. CDR3 nucleotide sequence: TGCGCCAGCAGCGAAAGACAGGAGGGGGGCTACACCTTC. This sequence encodes CASSERQEGGYTF.